Listed below are T cell receptor beta chains from one sample, sequenced in a study of blood T cell repertoires in COVID-19. Sequencing was performed with immunoSEQ multiplex PCR; in TCRdb, only in-frame clones are kept and a portion is missing. The table records about 170,000 clones, 85% to 90% of them present only once. The sample consisted of peripheral blood. These receptors were obtained from a woman aged 60-75 years with COVID-19, enrolled during active disease. Each CDR3 is given with its conserved first and last residue. The order of the fields is J gene, V gene, CDR3 protein.

j_call: TRBJ1-3
v_call: TRBV5-8
cdr3_aa: CASSKMGATGNTIYF

j_call: TRBJ2-2
v_call: TRBV11-2
cdr3_aa: CASSLRRTQGAGELFF

j_call: TRBJ1-6
v_call: TRBV6-5
cdr3_aa: CASSRDFTTNSPLHF

j_call: TRBJ1-1
v_call: TRBV6-5
cdr3_aa: CASSSFSMNTEAFF

j_call: TRBJ2-1
v_call: TRBV24-1
cdr3_aa: CATSAPEHSSHEQFF

j_call: TRBJ1-1
v_call: TRBV18
cdr3_aa: CASSTSVGMNTEAFF

j_call: TRBJ2-7
v_call: TRBV7-3
cdr3_aa: CASSPTGTYEQYF

j_call: TRBJ2-5
v_call: TRBV5-1
cdr3_aa: CASSLGRVTQYF

j_call: TRBJ2-2
v_call: TRBV27
cdr3_aa: CASRLGGGRELFF

j_call: TRBJ2-1
v_call: TRBV27
cdr3_aa: CASSLGSNEQFF

j_call: TRBJ2-4
v_call: TRBV12-3/TRBV12-4
cdr3_aa: CASSSGTNIQYF

j_call: TRBJ1-5
v_call: TRBV2
cdr3_aa: CASSWRSDRPQHF

j_call: TRBJ2-1
v_call: TRBV4-3
cdr3_aa: CASRPGLAGPYNEQFF

j_call: TRBJ2-3
v_call: TRBV29-1
cdr3_aa: CSAKHRQGGTDTQYF

j_call: TRBJ2-5
v_call: TRBV28
cdr3_aa: CASSFPRGSTDGETQYF

j_call: TRBJ2-7
v_call: TRBV4-2
cdr3_aa: CASSQGQLIYEQYF

j_call: TRBJ2-5
v_call: TRBV29-1
cdr3_aa: CSVPGTSNPFETQYF

j_call: TRBJ2-2
v_call: TRBV4-3
cdr3_aa: CASSQVSGRNTGELFF

j_call: TRBJ2-1
v_call: TRBV28
cdr3_aa: CASSALSGRDWGEQFF

j_call: TRBJ2-2
v_call: TRBV19
cdr3_aa: CASSILGSANTGELFF

j_call: TRBJ1-2
v_call: TRBV5-4
cdr3_aa: CASSPERQAYGYTF

j_call: TRBJ2-2
v_call: TRBV9
cdr3_aa: CASSVVATQTGELFF

j_call: TRBJ2-1
v_call: TRBV14
cdr3_aa: CASSQARAYNEQFF

j_call: TRBJ1-5
v_call: TRBV28
cdr3_aa: CASSLRDTDFLQPQHF

j_call: TRBJ2-1
v_call: TRBV4-3
cdr3_aa: CASSQAAGLAGRDRFF

j_call: TRBJ2-2
v_call: TRBV27
cdr3_aa: CASSSTGWVGELFF

j_call: TRBJ1-2
v_call: TRBV27
cdr3_aa: CASSRTGGAGYGYTF

j_call: TRBJ1-2
v_call: TRBV19
cdr3_aa: CASSPGGAGALTNYGYTF

j_call: TRBJ2-5
v_call: TRBV7-3
cdr3_aa: CASSLRPSSQETQYF

j_call: TRBJ2-7
v_call: TRBV2
cdr3_aa: CASSGSGSYEQYF

j_call: TRBJ2-3
v_call: TRBV12-3/TRBV12-4
cdr3_aa: CASRRLAAAAQYF

j_call: TRBJ2-7
v_call: TRBV6-5
cdr3_aa: CASIDNVRYEQYF

j_call: TRBJ2-5
v_call: TRBV4-3
cdr3_aa: CASPWTGGFQETQYF

j_call: TRBJ2-3
v_call: TRBV24-1
cdr3_aa: CATSDRLAMSTDTQYF

j_call: TRBJ1-6
v_call: TRBV7-3
cdr3_aa: CASSRGLTDNSPLHF

j_call: TRBJ1-1
v_call: TRBV25-1
cdr3_aa: CASGSTEAFF

j_call: TRBJ1-5
v_call: TRBV28
cdr3_aa: CASRTGPEPQHF

j_call: TRBJ1-1
v_call: TRBV28
cdr3_aa: CASRPTGLEAFF

j_call: TRBJ2-2
v_call: TRBV11-3
cdr3_aa: CASSPQGAGELFF

j_call: TRBJ2-7
v_call: TRBV6-2/TRBV6-3
cdr3_aa: CASSYSMAGVGTISEQYF

j_call: TRBJ2-1
v_call: TRBV27
cdr3_aa: CASSREGGLAGEQFF

j_call: TRBJ2-7
v_call: TRBV9
cdr3_aa: CASSKTQGFVYEQYF

j_call: TRBJ2-2
v_call: TRBV19
cdr3_aa: CASRQTGATGELFF

j_call: TRBJ2-2
v_call: TRBV29-1
cdr3_aa: CSVEVPLAGALNTGELFF

j_call: TRBJ1-2
v_call: TRBV5-8
cdr3_aa: CASSFVPGTEYGYTF

j_call: TRBJ2-7
v_call: TRBV25-1
cdr3_aa: CASSPGLAGATQYF

j_call: TRBJ2-3
v_call: TRBV3-1/TRBV3-2
cdr3_aa: CASSSGQDTDTQYF

j_call: TRBJ1-5
v_call: TRBV10-3
cdr3_aa: CAISDRVDSNQPQHF

j_call: TRBJ2-7
v_call: TRBV10-2
cdr3_aa: CASSIAGGEQYF

j_call: TRBJ2-7
v_call: TRBV6-5
cdr3_aa: CASSFQTDSYEQYF